Listed below are T cell receptor beta chains from one sample, sequenced in a study of T cell responses to AZD1222 COVID-19 vaccine. Generated by immunoSEQ multiplex PCR, the TCRdb table keeps only in-frame clones and is missing some. The table includes 150,000 to 200,000 clones, 70% to 90% detected once. Sequencing was performed on peripheral blood, taken 28 days after the second dose of the MenACWY control vaccine. The receptors come from an adult who received the MenACWY meningococcal vaccine as a control. The CDR3 runs from the conserved cysteine through the conserved F or W.

V	length	J	CDR3
TRBV6-5	15	TRBJ2-7	CASSYLDRAQYEQYF
TRBV11-2	15	TRBJ2-7	CASSSGQGPSYEQYF
TRBV29-1	14	TRBJ2-3	CSVELAGGADTQYF
TRBV9	13	TRBJ2-5	CASSVGLKETQYF
TRBV7-2	17	TRBJ1-3	CASSPSGTPMSGNTIYF
TRBV7-3	15	TRBJ1-1	CASSLRQGKSTEAFF
TRBV10-3	14	TRBJ2-7	CAMSKKGGSGEQYF
TRBV7-2	14	TRBJ1-1	CASSLRGKATEAFF
TRBV7-6	14	TRBJ2-7	CASSLAGGTYEQYF
TRBV2	14	TRBJ1-4	CASRDRGGEEKLFF
TRBV10-3	14	TRBJ2-1	CAISTSGAYNEQFF
TRBV6-5	16	TRBJ2-7	CASSYSRDWASYEQYF
TRBV29-1	15	TRBJ1-2	CSVLGTGQGGYGYTF
TRBV4-1	17	TRBJ1-1	CASSQKSPGQGLTEAFF
TRBV9	17	TRBJ2-1	CASSVLGGSGRNNEQFF
TRBV18	15	TRBJ1-3	CASSGRGQGGNTIYF
TRBV3-1/TRBV3-2	13	TRBJ1-3	CASSPDSGSAIYF
TRBV6-5	15	TRBJ1-5	CASSRQGFLYQPQHF
TRBV16	15	TRBJ2-1	CASSQSLAGEHEQFF
TRBV7-2	17	TRBJ1-3	CASSLGSVQDSGNTIYF
TRBV6-5	16	TRBJ2-1	CASSYTDSSSYNEQFF
TRBV4-3	15	TRBJ2-3	CASSPLARSTDTQYF
TRBV19	15	TRBJ2-2	CATRLAGDGAGELFF
TRBV5-1	19	TRBJ2-2	CASSLQWSSIKLVPGELFF
TRBV6-5	12	TRBJ1-5	CASMPGDQPQHF
TRBV7-8	13	TRBJ1-4	CASTPGGREKLFF
TRBV28	15	TRBJ2-1	CASSLAGGPSDEQFF
TRBV6-5	13	TRBJ2-3	CARGTGGSDTQYF
TRBV29-1	14	TRBJ1-4	CSVELDRLGEKLFF
TRBV28	13	TRBJ2-7	CASVLAGSYEQYF
TRBV18	14	TRBJ2-3	CASSPSGRTDTQYF
TRBV28	15	TRBJ1-5	CASSFGGLGDQPQHF
TRBV6-5	13	TRBJ1-3	CASPPVSGNTIYF
TRBV20-1	10	TRBJ2-1	CSASNNEQFF
TRBV4-3	14	TRBJ1-1	CASSQVQGQTEAFF
TRBV13	17	TRBJ2-3	CASSLSLGDFPTDTQYF
TRBV19	13	TRBJ1-1	CASERQEGLRAFF
TRBV24-1	16	TRBJ2-5	CATSQSGTGKVETQYF
TRBV27	17	TRBJ1-6	CASSLYISGGGGSPLHF
TRBV25-1	14	TRBJ2-5	CASSSSYRGETQYF
TRBV6-5	15	TRBJ2-7	CASSFRRTGGAEQYF
TRBV6-5	14	TRBJ2-2	CASRDRGWTGELFF
TRBV20-1	13	TRBJ1-5	CSASRADPAAQHF
TRBV19	14	TRBJ2-2	CASTLTGYTGELFF
TRBV6-5	15	TRBJ2-2	CASRSRTREAGELFF
TRBV10-2	13	TRBJ1-1	CASRMTVNTEAFF
TRBV2	14	TRBJ1-2	CASSEVSGVDGYTF
TRBV21-1	15	TRBJ1-5	CASSKARQGNQPQHF
TRBV28	21	TRBJ2-7	CASSLESTDPGLAGEWYEQYF
TRBV28	16	TRBJ2-3	CASILGGAGPTDTQYF
TRBV6-5	12	TRBJ2-3	CASSPDTDTQYF
TRBV5-1	14	TRBJ2-1	CASSSPGSAYEQFF
TRBV28	17	TRBJ2-1	CASSLWVSPRSYNEQFF
TRBV18	14	TRBJ1-2	CASSPLSPQDGYTF